This paragraph reports one T cell receptor (beta chain). The repertoire was sequenced with immunoSEQ multiplex PCR; TCRdb's copy has only in-frame clones and lacks some. The data contain about 40,000 clones, 80% to 95% of them singletons. This sample was included in a study of control samples from healthy donors and cancer patients. The CDR3 length is 16 residues. Per the germline V gene, CDR1 is SGHTA and CDR2 is FQGNSA. V was clipped by 1 base and J by 0 bases; unmatched bases: 2. Sequenced sample: blood. V is TRBV7-2 and J is TRBJ2-7, with TRBD2 matching over 11 bases. The clonotype originates from a woman aged 50 to 65 in good health. CDR3 sequence reads: CASSLELAGGSYEQYF. CDR3 sequence (DNA): TGTGCCAGCAGCTTAGAGCTAGCGGGGGGCTCCTACGAGCAGTACTTC.